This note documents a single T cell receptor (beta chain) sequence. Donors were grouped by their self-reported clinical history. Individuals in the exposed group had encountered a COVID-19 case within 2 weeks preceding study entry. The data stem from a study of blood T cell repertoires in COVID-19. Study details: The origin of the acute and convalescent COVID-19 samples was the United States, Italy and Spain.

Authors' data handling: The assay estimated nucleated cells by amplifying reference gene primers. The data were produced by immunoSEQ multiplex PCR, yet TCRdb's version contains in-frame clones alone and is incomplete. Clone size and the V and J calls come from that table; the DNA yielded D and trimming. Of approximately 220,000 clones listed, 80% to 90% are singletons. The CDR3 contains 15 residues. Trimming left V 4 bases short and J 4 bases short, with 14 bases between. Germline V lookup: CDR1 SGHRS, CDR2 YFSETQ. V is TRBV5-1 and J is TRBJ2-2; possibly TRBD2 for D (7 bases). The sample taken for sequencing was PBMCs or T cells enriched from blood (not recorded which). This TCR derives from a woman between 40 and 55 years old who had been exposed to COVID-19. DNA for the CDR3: TGCGCCAGCAGCACGGAGGGGGGGCCCACCGGGGAGCTGTTTTTT. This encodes CASSTEGGPTGELFF.